This TCR beta chain was captured by sequencing in a study of T cell repertoires in cytomegalovirus infection. Whole-study context: Public TCR beta signature analysis indicated the presence of both CMV infection and matching HLA type. Study conclusions and caveats: It was HLA-C-restricted CMV-specific TCR beta clonotypes that dominated the response ex vivo. People with CMV and the relevant HLA were identified by cumulative public TCR beta family frequency.

The V gene's germline CDR1 is SGHTA and CDR2 FQGNSA. There are 14 residues in the CDR3. V was clipped by 3 bases and J by 1 base, with 10 bases between them. TCRdb reprocessed the reads via MiXCR and lists one record per CDR3 protein. The sample records about 530,000 distinct CDR3 sequences, 26% being singletons. This clonotype has a count of ten or more. Its specificity is not known. This sequence originates from a human donor in good health (CMV status not recorded). Some clones in this sample may be carry-over from other donors' samples. Sequencing was performed on PBMCs. The chain uses TRBV7-2 and TRBJ2-7; the D is unclear. The CDR3 DNA follows: TGTGCCAGCAGCTTCGATCTAGGTTCCTACGAGCAGTACGTC. Translation gives CASSFDLGSYEQYV.